Below, 18 T cell receptor beta chains from the same sample are listed, as sequenced in a study of shared clonotypes between healthy human individuals. Using immunoSEQ multiplex PCR, the repertoire was profiled, and TCRdb retains in-frame clones only, with some absent. The sample lists about 510,000 clones; 96% were seen once. The sample comprised naive CD4+ T cells sorted from blood. As to subset: CD45RA+ positively selected. Receptors originate from a woman under 40 in good health.

This clone was seen once. The V and J genes are TRBV28 and TRBJ1-1; TRBD1 matches 10 bases. After removal of 6 bases from V and 0 bases from J, the junction contained 7 bases not matched to a gene. CDR3 length: 16 residues. Looked up from germline, CDR1 is MDHEN and CDR2 is SYDVKM. CDR3 region: CASRKGDRGVNTEAFF. The CDR3 region has the DNA TGTGCCAGCAGAAAAGGGGACAGGGGTGTGAACACTGAAGCTTTCTTT.

This sequence joins TRBV4-1 and TRBJ2-7; TRBD2 matches at 7 bases. Germline-derived CDR1 and CDR2 are MGHRA and YSYEKL. The CDR3 runs to 15 residues. Losses at the gene ends were 6 bases for V and 3 bases for J; bases not matched to a gene: 11. The CDR3 here is CASRRTRSGDYEQYF. The CDR3 DNA is TGCGCCAGCAGAAGGACTAGGAGCGGGGACTACGAGCAGTACTTC.

This clone was observed a single time. The V call is TRBV5-4, the J call TRBJ2-1, with TRBD2 identical over 9 bases. This CDR3 is 17 amino acids long. With 3 bases clipped from V and 7 bases from J, the junction kept 14 bases outside the gene matches. Per the germline V gene, CDR1 is SGHNT and CDR2 is YYREEE (reference sequence). CDR3 DNA sequence: TGTGCCAGCAGCTGGAAAAAGACTAGCGGCTCAGGGAATGAGCAGTTCTTC. This encodes CASSWKKTSGSGNEQFF.

The chain employs TRBV2 and TRBJ1-3; D is undetermined. The germline CDR1 and CDR2 sequences are SNHLY and FYNNEI. Trimming stripped 1 base from V and 0 bases from J, with 4 bases between. This CDR3 region has 14 residues. CDR3 DNA: TGTGCCAGCAGTGAAGGGTCCTCTGGAAACACCATATATTTT. It specifies CASSEGSSGNTIYF.

The chain is built from TRBV5-1 and TRBJ1-4; TRBD1 is a possible D gene (6 bases). The germline V gene has CDR1 SGHRS and CDR2 YFSETQ. The germline V and J ends were trimmed by 0 bases and 4 bases, with 16 bases remaining between them. This CDR3 is 17 amino acids long. The CDR3 region is CASSLGRSQGLNEKLFF. CDR3 DNA: TGCGCCAGCAGCTTGGGCCGGTCACAGGGACTTAATGAAAAACTGTTTTTT.

This chain links TRBV7-6 with TRBJ1-5; 7 bases are shared with TRBD1. Germline assignment: CDR1 SGHVS and CDR2 FNYEAQ. V dropped 0 bases and J dropped 3; count of bases not matched to a gene: 5. This CDR3 spans 16 amino acids. This CDR3 is CASSLAPRGNNQPQHF. The CDR3 DNA follows: TGTGCCAGCAGCTTAGCCCCCAGGGGGAACAATCAGCCCCAGCATTTT.

The rearrangement links TRBV6-6 to TRBJ1-4; D is uncertain. Germline CDR1 is MNHNY and CDR2 is SVGAGI (reference sequence). The length of the CDR3 is 15 residues. The V gene lost 6 bases and the J gene lost 0 bases, with 11 bases spanning the gap. CDR3 in DNA: TGTGCCAGCAGCGTCACGGGTGCAACTAATGAAAAACTGTTTTTT. Amino acid sequence: CASSVTGATNEKLFF.

V usage is TRBV5-1 and J usage is TRBJ2-3; D is unclear. The CDR3 spans 11 residues. CDR1 is SGHRS and CDR2 is YFSETQ in the germline V gene. Deletions cut 2 bases from V and 5 bases from J, with 3 bases between. The CDR3 bases are TGCGCCAGCAGCTTTCAAGATACGCAGTATTTT. Its translation: CASSFQDTQYF. The full variable domain, its missing parts supplied by reference TRBV5-1 and TRBJ2-3, is KAGVTQTPRYLIKTRGQQVTLSCSPISGHRSVSWYQQTPGQGLQFLFEYFSETQRNKGNFPGRFSGRQFSNSRSEMNVSTLELGDSALYLCASSFQDTQYFGPGTRLTVL.

This chain joins TRBV19 and TRBJ2-5, with TRBD1 identical over 7 bases. The junction had 3 bases not matched to a gene; V was cut back by 6 bases and J by 2 bases. CDR1 and CDR2 (germline): LNHDA, SQIVND (reference sequence). There are 13 residues in the CDR3. The CDR3 reads CASRLTGQETQYF. The CDR3 nucleotides are TGTGCCAGTAGACTGACAGGGCAAGAGACCCAGTACTTC.

This rearrangement joins TRBV7-9 to TRBJ2-5, with 8 bases lining up with TRBD1. The J call may be in error: the DNA end matches TRBJ2-7 better. The CDR3 totals 15 residues. From germline, CDR1 is SEHNR and CDR2 FQNEAQ (reference sequence). The CDR3 DNA sequence: TGTGCCAGCAGCTGGAGACAGGGGCATCCCTACGAGCAGTACTTC. Its translation is CASSWRQGHPYEQYF.

CDR3 bases: TGTGCCAGCAGCGTAGGTAGCGGGAGGTTGACAGATACGCAGTATTTT. This gives the protein CASSVGSGRLTDTQYF. The chain joins TRBV9 to TRBJ2-3; 10 nucleotides agree with TRBD2. The CDR3 runs to 16 residues. The germline V gene encodes CDR1 SGDLS and CDR2 YYNGEE. J gave up 3 bases and V 0 bases, and 4 bases lay outside the gene matches.

The rearrangement links TRBV28 to TRBJ1-2; TRBD1 matches 9 bases. The V gene end was trimmed by 6 bases and the J gene end by 4 bases; junction bases not matched to a gene: 12. The germline CDR1 and CDR2 sequences are MDHEN and SYDVKM. The CDR3 loop spans 16 amino acids. CDR3 nucleotide sequence: TGTGCCAGCAGGAAGACACAGGGGGCGCGGGTCTATGGCTACACCTTC. It codes for CASRKTQGARVYGYTF.

V usage is TRBV6-5 and J usage is TRBJ2-3; 12 bases align to TRBD1. The germline CDR1 and CDR2 sequences are MNHEY and SVGAGI. The ends lost 5 bases at V and 7 bases at J; junction bases unmatched: 4. The CDR3 contains 14 residues. The CDR3: CASSRGQGAYTQYF. Here the CDR3 DNA reads TGTGCCAGCAGTCGGGGACAGGGGGCTTATACGCAGTATTTT.

About this clone itself: Other nucleotide sequences in the sample specify the same CDR3. The V gene is TRBV28, the J gene TRBJ1-1; D not certain. The CDR3 has 14 residues. Germline assignment: CDR1 MDHEN and CDR2 SYDVKM. The V and J ends lost 5 bases and 0 bases respectively, with 10 bases between them. The CDR3 spells CASSPGTVNTEAFF. As DNA, the CDR3 is TGTGCCAGCAGTCCCGGAACGGTGAACACTGAAGCTTTCTTT.

This clone was detected once. The chain employs TRBV19 and TRBJ1-2; D call uncertain. Germline values: CDR1 LNHDA, CDR2 SQIVND (reference sequence). Trimming removed 7 bases from V and 7 bases from J, with 13 bases in between. The CDR3 spans 12 residues. CDR3 nucleotides: TGTGCCAGTACCCATAGGGAATCTGGCTACACCTTC. Translating gives CASTHRESGYTF.

The chain recombines TRBV18 with TRBJ2-7; D assignment may be TRBD1 or TRBD2 (5 bases each). V shed 2 bases and J shed 7 bases, with 12 bases lying between them. The CDR3 spans 13 residues. Germline loops: CDR1 KGHSH, CDR2 LQKENI. The chain's CDR3 is CASSPIREMEQYF. Written as DNA, the CDR3 is TGTGCCAGCTCACCAATCAGGGAGATGGAGCAGTACTTC.

The J gene is TRBJ1-3, the V gene TRBV7-9, with 9 bases identical to TRBD1. J gave up 3 bases and V 4 bases, and 4 bases lay outside the gene matches. Germline V lookup: CDR1 SEHNR, CDR2 FQNEAQ (reference sequence). The CDR3 covers 15 residues. CDR3 residues: CASSSRDRDGNTIYF. CDR3 bases: TGTGCCAGCAGCTCCCGGGACAGGGATGGAAACACCATATATTTT.

The chain recombines TRBV18 with TRBJ2-4; D is possibly TRBD1 (6 bases). CDR3 length equals 16 residues. V was shortened by 3 bases and J by 4 bases, with 16 bases between the two germline ends. Germline CDR1 KGHSH, CDR2 LQKENI. CDR3 in DNA: TGTGCCAGCTCACCTTACAGGGAGCCACCTAAAAACATTCAGTACTTC. It specifies CASSPYREPPKNIQYF.